The 19 T cell receptor beta chains reported below all come from one sample, sequenced in a study of blood T cell repertoires in COVID-19. This table comes from immunoSEQ multiplex PCR, and its TCRdb copy is limited to in-frame clones, with some not included. This sample has some 410,000 clones, with 88% found just once. The sample consisted of PBMCs or T cells enriched from blood (not recorded which). Receptors were obtained from a woman under 40 with acute COVID-19.

This clone appeared once. The rearrangement uses TRBV6-1 and TRBJ2-7; possible D gene TRBD1, 5 bases. V shed 3 bases and J shed 0 bases, with 12 bases lying between them. The CDR3 is 15 amino acids. The germline V gene encodes CDR1 MNHNS and CDR2 SASEGT. As DNA, the CDR3 is TGTGCCAGCAGTGAGGGGCCAGCGAGCTCCTACGAGCAGTACTTC. Its protein is CASSEGPASSYEQYF.

This chain links TRBV19 with TRBJ1-3; TRBD1 might be the D (6 bases). In germline, CDR1 is LNHDA, CDR2 SQIVND (reference sequence). This CDR3 is 13 amino acids long. V gave up 6 bases and J gave up 3 bases, with 9 bases separating them. The CDR3 sequence: CASSSDSGNTIYF. The CDR3 DNA is TGTGCCAGTAGCTCGGACAGTGGAAACACCATATATTTT.

J is TRBJ2-1 and V is TRBV7-2; tentative D call: TRBD1 (6 bases). Germline V CDR1 and CDR2: SGHTA, FQGNSA. Trimming pared 2 bases from V and 4 bases from J, leaving 9 bases between. This CDR3 region has 14 residues. The CDR3 loop reads CASSLRTAYNEQFF. CDR3 DNA: TGTGCCAGCAGCTTAAGGACAGCATACAATGAGCAGTTCTTC.

The CDR3 loop reads CASRETGGGQPQHF. CDR3 DNA sequence: TGTGCCAGCAGGGAGACAGGGGGAGGGCAGCCCCAGCATTTT. The chain has TRBV2 and TRBJ1-5, with 9 bases aligning to TRBD1. Trimming cost V 6 bases and J 7 bases; bases outside gene matches: 7. The CDR3 runs 14 residues. Germline CDR1 and CDR2: SNHLY and FYNNEI.

DNA for the CDR3: TGTGCCAGCAGCTTAGAGGGGACGGGGGATCAGCCCCAGCATTTT. This sequence encodes CASSLEGTGDQPQHF. The gene calls are TRBV7-8 and TRBJ1-5; D might be TRBD1 (5 bases). The V gene's germline CDR1 is SGHVS and CDR2 FQNEAQ. The CDR3 length is 15 residues. V dropped 1 base and J dropped 5 bases, with 12 bases sitting between them.

V and J are TRBV6-5 and TRBJ2-1, with TRBD2 identical over 8 bases. CDR3 length: 14 residues. From germline, CDR1 is MNHEY and CDR2 SVGAGI. Trimming removed 4 bases from V and 1 base from J; junction bases left unmatched: 0. The CDR3 DNA is TGTGCCAGCAGTTTAGCGGGGTCCTACAATGAGCAGTTCTTC. It yields the protein CASSLAGSYNEQFF.

The chain employs TRBV21-1 and TRBJ1-3. TRBV21-1 is a documented pseudogene. The CDR3 contains 14 residues. The CDR3 sequence is CASSTGGSGNTIYF. For the CDR3, the DNA is TGTGCCAGCAGCACCGGGGGCTCTGGAAACACCATATATTTT.

The genes are TRBV29-1 and TRBJ1-3; D is ambiguous. V dropped 5 bases and J dropped 6 bases, with 8 bases sitting between them. Germline V CDR1 and CDR2: SQVTM, ANQGSEA. This CDR3 is built from 11 residues. CDR3 protein: CSVFLLNTIYF. The CDR3 DNA reads as TGCAGCGTTTTCCTCTTAAACACCATATATTTT.

The chain combines TRBV24-1 with TRBJ2-7, with 7 bases matching TRBD1. This CDR3 region has 12 residues. Germline CDR1 KGHDR, CDR2 SFDVKD. V shed 7 bases, J shed 8 bases, and the junction held 7 bases outside the gene matches. The CDR3 here is CATSRQGDKQYF. Here the CDR3 DNA reads TGTGCCACCAGCCGACAGGGAGACAAGCAGTACTTC.

This chain uses TRBV20-1 with TRBJ2-7; 8 nucleotides match TRBD1. This CDR3 region has 11 residues. V lost 5 bases to trimming and J lost 7 bases; unmatched junction nucleotides: 4. Germline loops: CDR1 DFQATT, CDR2 SNEGSKA (reference sequence). The CDR3 here is CSASGQEEQYF. In DNA form, the CDR3 reads TGCAGTGCTTCGGGACAGGAAGAGCAGTACTTC.

The chain uses TRBV19 and TRBJ1-1; D is perhaps TRBD1 (5 bases). Per germline, CDR1 LNHDA and CDR2 SQIVND (reference sequence). With 3 bases removed from V and 11 bases from J, the gap between germline ends came to 25 bases. CDR3 length: 16 residues. This CDR3 is CASSIVRGGVVREAFF. The CDR3 coding sequence is TGTGCCAGTAGTATCGTTAGGGGCGGCGTAGTCCGTGAGGCTTTCTTT. The complete variable domain, with remaining parts taken from reference TRBV19 and TRBJ1-1, reads DGGITQSPKYLFRKEGQNVTLSCEQNLNHDAMYWYRQDPGQGLRLIYYSQIVNDFQKGDIAEGYSVSREKKESFPLTVTSAQKNPTAFYLCASSIVRGGVVREAFFGQGTRLTVV.

J is TRBJ1-2 and V is TRBV9; 9 positions agree with TRBD1. The CDR3 has 16 residues. V was clipped by 0 bases and J by 5 bases; unmatched bases: 8. Germline V CDR1 and CDR2: SGDLS, YYNGEE. DNA of the CDR3: TGTGCCAGCAGCGTAGAGGGACGGACAGGGGCTTATGGCTACACCTTC. It yields the protein CASSVEGRTGAYGYTF.

The gene calls are TRBV28 and TRBJ1-4, with 9 bases lining up with TRBD1. The J segment lost 0 bases and the V segment lost 6 bases, leaving 2 bases of the junction unmatched. Germline V CDR1 and CDR2: MDHEN, SYDVKM. This CDR3 has 15 amino acids. This CDR3 reads CASSRQGATNEKLFF. CDR3 DNA: TGTGCCAGCAGCCGACAGGGGGCAACTAATGAAAAACTGTTTTTT.

CDR3 sequence reads: CASGPNRGLQPQHF. The CDR3 nucleotides are TGTGCCAGCGGTCCTAACAGGGGGCTTCAGCCCCAGCATTTT. This chain uses TRBV3-1 (or the pseudogene TRBV3-2) with TRBJ1-5; TRBD1 matches at 9 bases. V shed 8 bases and J 6 bases; nucleotides not matched to a gene: 8. This CDR3 is built from 14 residues. Germline CDR1 LGHDT, CDR2 YNNKEL (reference sequence).

The genes are TRBV5-1 and TRBJ2-3, with 7 nucleotides matching TRBD2. The CDR3 length is 15 residues. Unmatched junction bases numbered 5, after V lost 1 base and J lost 3 bases. Germline CDR1 and CDR2: SGHRS and YFSETQ. The CDR3 is CASSLQGLRTDTQYF. DNA of the CDR3: TGCGCCAGCAGCTTGCAGGGACTAAGAACAGATACGCAGTATTTT.

This chain joins TRBV19 and TRBJ2-7, with D perhaps TRBD1 (5 bases). The CDR3 is 15 residues long. V shed 2 bases and J shed 2 bases, with 13 bases lying between them. In germline, CDR1 is LNHDA, CDR2 SQIVND (reference sequence). Here the CDR3 DNA reads TGTGCCAGTAGTATAAGGAGACAGCCTCCCTACGAGCAGTACTTC. Amino acid sequence: CASSIRRQPPYEQYF.

The CDR3 loop is CASSLGTGVNEQFF. CDR3 DNA: TGTGCCAGCTCACTCGGGACAGGGGTTAATGAGCAGTTCTTC. V and J are TRBV18 and TRBJ2-1; 10 bases agree with TRBD1. V lost 4 bases, J lost 7 bases, and 4 bases stayed unmatched. The CDR3 length is 14 residues. Germline V gives CDR1 KGHSH, CDR2 LQKENI.

V usage is TRBV5-1 and J usage is TRBJ1-2; 9 bases match TRBD1. The CDR3 has 14 residues. Germline values: CDR1 SGHRS, CDR2 YFSETQ. Unmatched junction bases numbered 5, after V lost 0 bases and J lost 8 bases. DNA of the CDR3: TGCGCCAGCAGCTTGGACAGGGGGCAGGAGGGCTACACCTTC. Translating it yields CASSLDRGQEGYTF.

This clone was detected only a few times. The chain couples TRBV5-1 to TRBJ2-5; 8 bases agree with TRBD1. The CDR3 extends over 18 amino acids. V trimming: 4 bases; J trimming: 2 bases; junction bases outside the gene matches: 16. CDR1 is SGHRS and CDR2 is YFSETQ in the germline V gene. CDR3 protein: CASSPGQGVGGAQETQYF. CDR3 DNA: TGCGCCAGCAGCCCCGGACAGGGAGTGGGCGGGGCACAAGAGACCCAGTACTTC.